The sequence of this T cell receptor (beta chain) was determined in a study of graft-versus-host responses after intestinal transplantation. In regard to this clone: What it binds is not known.

Some clones are missing from TCRdb's copy, which holds only in-frame ones; the method was immunoSEQ multiplex PCR. The top ten clones hold around 0.07% of a sample with 85,000 to 100,000 clones, less than 95% of them seen once. V lost 3 bases, J lost 0 bases, and 14 bases lay in between. Germline CDR1 reads SGDLS; CDR2 reads YYNGEE. The CDR3 is 16 amino acids. This chain joins TRBV9 and TRBJ2-3, with D possibly TRBD1 on 6 matching bases. The starting material was unstimulated CD8+ T cells sorted from spleen or lymph node cells, obtained before transplant. The sequence derives from a human donor who was the organ donor for an intestinal transplant. CDR3 amino acids: CASSGPKGGSTDTQYF. As DNA, the CDR3 is TGTGCCAGCAGCGGGCCCAAAGGGGGTAGCACAGATACGCAGTATTTT. Complete variable domain (other parts from reference TRBV9 and TRBJ2-3): DSGVTQTPKHLITATGQRVTLRCSPRSGDLSVYWYQQSLDQGLQFLIQYYNGEERAKGNILERFSAQQFPDLHSELNLSSLELGDSALYFCASSGPKGGSTDTQYFGPGTRLTVL.